These 26 T cell receptor beta chains originate from one sample sequenced in a study of blood T cell repertoires in COVID-19. Generated by immunoSEQ multiplex PCR, the TCRdb table keeps only in-frame clones and is missing some. The data hold fewer than 400,000 clones, with around 83% observed a single time. The sample comprised peripheral blood. These receptors all come from a man younger than 45 with active or convalescent COVID-19.

CDR3 DNA: TGTGCCAGCAGCCCAGGGACTAGCGGGCGCGGGAGGGCAAATTGGGAGCAGTTCTTC. As protein: CASSPGTSGRGRANWEQFF. The chain carries TRBV7-3 and TRBJ2-1, with TRBD2 identical over 12 bases. Germline V gives CDR1 SGHTA, CDR2 FQGTGA. The CDR3 is 19 residues long. The V gene end was trimmed by 5 bases and the J gene end by 10 bases; junction bases not matched to a gene: 21.

J is TRBJ2-1 and V is TRBV11-1, with D possibly being TRBD2 (5 bases). Trimming cost V 0 bases and J 9 bases, with 9 bases left between them. The CDR3 runs to 13 residues. CDR1 and CDR2 from the germline V gene are SGHAT and FQDESV (reference sequence). This CDR3 is CASSLAGAGEQFF. The CDR3 DNA reads as TGTGCCAGCAGCTTAGCGGGCGCGGGTGAGCAGTTCTTC.

This chain's CDR3 is CASSSRGIEPTDTQYF. DNA of the CDR3: TGTGCCAGCAGCTCTCGCGGGATTGAGCCCACAGATACGCAGTATTTT. The V gene is TRBV13, the J gene TRBJ2-3; tentatively, D is TRBD2 (6 bases). With 4 bases removed from V and 2 bases from J, the gap between germline ends came to 16 bases. Per germline, CDR1 PRHDT and CDR2 FYEKMQ (reference sequence). This CDR3 has 16 residues. The variable domain in full, with the rest retrieved from reference TRBV13 and TRBJ2-3, is AAGVIQSPRHLIKEKRETATLKCYPIPRHDTVYWYQQGPGQDPQFLISFYEKMQSDKGSIPDRFSAQQFSDYHSELNMSSLELGDSALYFCASSSRGIEPTDTQYFGPGTRLTVL.

The table lists this clone with a few counts. V and J are TRBV5-1 and TRBJ1-2; 7 bases line up with TRBD1. Germline loops: CDR1 SGHRS, CDR2 YFSETQ. Unmatched junction bases numbered 3, after V lost 0 bases and J lost 7 bases. The CDR3 extends over 13 amino acids. CDR3 loop: CASSLEGAGGYTF. The CDR3, as DNA: TGCGCCAGCAGCTTGGAGGGGGCTGGTGGCTACACCTTC. The full variable domain, in which reference TRBV5-1 and TRBJ1-2 provide the parts outside the CDR3, is KAGVTQTPRYLIKTRGQQVTLSCSPISGHRSVSWYQQTPGQGLQFLFEYFSETQRNKGNFPGRFSGRQFSNSRSEMNVSTLELGDSALYLCASSLEGAGGYTFGSGTRLTVV.

V is TRBV11-3 and J is TRBJ2-6; possible D gene TRBD1, 7 bases. V was shortened by 0 bases and J by 4 bases, with 25 bases between the two germline ends. CDR3 length equals 21 residues. From germline, CDR1 is SGHNT and CDR2 YENEEA. CDR3 region: CASSLDWGAASQGTGANVLTF. The CDR3 DNA sequence: TGTGCCAGCAGCTTAGATTGGGGGGCGGCGTCACAGGGGACCGGGGCCAACGTCCTGACTTTC.

This sequence joins TRBV7-3 and TRBJ1-2; TRBD1 matches 9 bases. Germline V gene data show CDR1 as SGHTA and CDR2 as FQGTGA. The CDR3 has 12 amino acids. Trimming cost V 6 bases and J 8 bases; bases outside gene matches: 4. The CDR3 DNA sequence: TGTGCCAGCAGTCGGGACAGGGCAGGCTACACCTTC. Its protein product is CASSRDRAGYTF. The whole variable domain, remainder taken from reference TRBV7-3 and TRBJ1-2, is GAGVSQTPSNKVTEKGKYVELRCDPISGHTALYWYRQSLGQGPEFLIYFQGTGAADDSGLPNDRFFAVRPEGSVSTLKIQRTERGDSAVYLCASSRDRAGYTFGSGTRLTVV.

The chain employs TRBV14 and TRBJ2-2; 8 bases align to TRBD1. The J segment lost 4 bases and the V segment lost 5 bases, leaving 0 bases of the junction unmatched. Germline V gives CDR1 SGHDN, CDR2 FVKESK. The CDR3 length is 13 residues. The CDR3 loop is CASSTGGTGELFF. DNA for the CDR3: TGTGCCAGCAGCACAGGGGGCACCGGGGAGCTGTTTTTT.

The chain combines TRBV9 with TRBJ1-2, with unresolved D. Germline lookup yields CDR1 SGDLS and CDR2 YYNGEE. The CDR3 consists of 19 residues. V lost 0 bases and J 1 base, leaving 22 bases between the germline ends. Here the CDR3 DNA reads TGTGCCAGCAGCGTAGGCCCAGGTCCTACTCCCCCTATTAACTATGGCTACACCTTC. This gives the protein CASSVGPGPTPPINYGYTF. The whole variable domain, remainder taken from reference TRBV9 and TRBJ1-2, is DSGVTQTPKHLITATGQRVTLRCSPRSGDLSVYWYQQSLDQGLQFLIQYYNGEERAKGNILERFSAQQFPDLHSELNLSSLELGDSALYFCASSVGPGPTPPINYGYTFGSGTRLTVV.

This chain connects TRBV30 to TRBJ1-5, with 7 bases matching TRBD1. The CDR3 runs to 14 residues. Germline-derived CDR1 and CDR2 are GTSNPN and SVGIG (reference sequence). V lost 4 bases to trimming and J lost 1 base; unmatched junction nucleotides: 4. The chain's CDR3 is CAWKQGQSNQPQHF. The CDR3 nucleotides are TGTGCCTGGAAACAGGGACAGAGCAATCAGCCCCAGCATTTT.

The chain uses TRBV30 and TRBJ2-7, with D uncertain. This CDR3 is 10 amino acids long. In germline, CDR1 is GTSNPN, CDR2 SVGIG (reference sequence). The ends were cut back, 0 bases at V and 5 bases at J, with 2 bases in the middle. In DNA form, the CDR3 reads TGTGCCTGGAGTGTCAACGAGCAGTACTTC. Amino acid sequence: CAWSVNEQYF.

This sequence joins TRBV9 and TRBJ2-3, with no clear D. Germline loops: CDR1 SGDLS, CDR2 YYNGEE. CDR3 length equals 13 residues. Trimming removed 3 bases from V and 2 bases from J, with 7 bases in between. The CDR3 bases are TGTGCCAGCAGCGCCCCTAACACAGATACGCAGTATTTT. Translation: CASSAPNTDTQYF.

This chain joins TRBV11-2 and TRBJ1-2, with D tentatively TRBD1 (5 bases). Trimming removed 6 bases at V and 8 bases at J, with 16 bases between. Germline-derived CDR1 and CDR2 are SGHAT and FQNNGV. The length of the CDR3 is 13 residues. DNA of the CDR3: TGTGCCAGCAGGAAGGCGGGAGGGGACGGCTACACCTTC. This sequence encodes CASRKAGGDGYTF.

V and J are TRBV29-1 and TRBJ2-7; TRBD1 aligns across 8 bases. CDR1 and CDR2 (germline): SQVTM, ANQGSEA. V was clipped by 6 bases and J by 4 bases; unmatched bases: 8. The CDR3 spans 13 residues. As DNA, the CDR3 is TGCAGCGTCGCCGGGACAGGAGCTTACGAGCAGTACTTC. It translates to CSVAGTGAYEQYF.

The chain combines TRBV3-1 (or the pseudogene TRBV3-2) with TRBJ1-1; D not resolved. CDR3 length equals 13 residues. Between the trimmed V and J ends, which lost 4 bases and 1 base, there was a span of 7 bases. Germline values: CDR1 LGHDT, CDR2 YNNKEL (reference sequence). CDR3 residues: CASSLYRNTEAFF. CDR3 coding DNA: TGTGCCAGCAGCCTTTACAGGAACACTGAAGCTTTCTTT.

This clone was seen just once. The rearrangement joins TRBV7-2 to TRBJ1-5; tentatively, D is TRBD1 (5 bases). CDR3 size: 14 residues. Germline CDR1 and CDR2: SGHTA and FQGNSA. Trimming took off 2 bases at V and 5 bases at J, with 10 bases between the two ends. CDR3 region: CASSLRGGDQPQHF. DNA of the CDR3: TGTGCCAGCAGCTTAAGGGGAGGGGATCAGCCCCAGCATTTT.

J is TRBJ2-3 and V is TRBV7-2; unclear D gene. CDR3 size: 13 residues. The V end was cut by 3 bases, the J end by 1 base, with 5 bases between. CDR1 and CDR2 (germline): SGHTA, FQGNSA. The CDR3 reads CASSFLGTDTQYF. Here the CDR3 DNA reads TGTGCCAGCAGCTTCTTAGGCACAGATACGCAGTATTTT.

The chain combines TRBV19 with TRBJ1-2; D is perhaps TRBD1 (6 bases). V dropped 6 bases and J dropped 1 base, with 21 bases sitting between them. The CDR3 contains 17 residues. Germline V gives CDR1 LNHDA, CDR2 SQIVND (reference sequence). The CDR3 reads CASRPPGRGAFNYGYTF. As DNA, the CDR3 is TGTGCCAGTAGGCCCCCGGGACGGGGGGCTTTTAACTATGGCTACACCTTC.

The rearrangement joins TRBV2 to TRBJ1-6; D is unclear. The CDR3 totals 13 residues. Per the germline V gene, CDR1 is SNHLY and CDR2 is FYNNEI. Trimming shortened V by 0 bases and J by 10 bases, and 7 bases separated the two germline ends. This CDR3 is CASSEARSSPLHF. In DNA form, the CDR3 reads TGTGCCAGCAGTGAAGCGAGAAGCTCACCCCTCCACTTT.

The chain employs TRBV24-1 and TRBJ2-3; TRBD1 matches at 8 bases. The CDR3 is made up of 15 amino acids. Germline V lookup: CDR1 KGHDR, CDR2 SFDVKD. Trimming removed 4 bases from V and 6 bases from J; junction bases left unmatched: 8. The CDR3 sequence is CATSETQGARDTQYF. The CDR3 DNA sequence: TGTGCCACCAGTGAGACTCAGGGGGCGCGGGATACGCAGTATTTT.

The genes are TRBV5-1 and TRBJ1-1; 7 bases match TRBD1. This CDR3 is 15 amino acids long. Germline V lookup: CDR1 SGHRS, CDR2 YFSETQ. With V trimmed by 3 bases and J by 1 base, 6 bases remained unmatched. CDR3 sequence: CASSWGDRTNTEAFF. In DNA, the CDR3 is TGCGCCAGCAGCTGGGGGGACAGAACGAACACTGAAGCTTTCTTT.

The CDR3 is CASSPRPSSDGAEAFF. The CDR3 DNA reads as TGCGCCAGCAGCCCTCGACCCTCTTCCGATGGAGCGGAAGCTTTCTTT. The rearrangement joins TRBV5-1 to TRBJ1-1; no reliable D call. This CDR3 has 16 amino acids. Trimming removed 4 bases at V and 8 bases at J, with 24 bases between. CDR1 and CDR2 (germline): SGHRS, YFSETQ. Full variable domain (remainder filled in from reference TRBV5-1 and TRBJ1-1): KAGVTQTPRYLIKTRGQQVTLSCSPISGHRSVSWYQQTPGQGLQFLFEYFSETQRNKGNFPGRFSGRQFSNSRSEMNVSTLELGDSALYLCASSPRPSSDGAEAFFGQGTRLTVV.

This clone came up a few times. This chain's CDR3 is CASAQGAGNYGYTF. The DNA of the CDR3 is TGTGCCAGTGCTCAGGGGGCCGGGAACTATGGCTACACCTTC. The rearrangement joins TRBV19 to TRBJ1-2, with 8 bases matching TRBD1. This CDR3 comprises 14 residues. Trimming cost V 8 bases and J 2 bases; bases outside gene matches: 7. Germline-derived CDR1 and CDR2 are LNHDA and SQIVND (reference sequence).

V and J are TRBV18 and TRBJ1-4; D perhaps matches TRBD1 (5 bases). The germline V gene has CDR1 KGHSH and CDR2 LQKENI. CDR3 size: 13 residues. Trimming removed 2 bases from V and 11 bases from J, with 12 bases in between. This chain's CDR3 is CASSPEGAGKLFF. In nucleotides, the CDR3 is TGTGCCAGCTCACCAGAAGGGGCGGGGAAACTGTTTTTT. The full variable domain, rest sourced from reference TRBV18 and TRBJ1-4, is NAGVMQNPRHLVRRRGQEARLRCSPMKGHSHVYWYRQLPEEGLKFMVYLQKENIIDESGMPKERFSAEFPKEGPSILRIQQVVRGDSAAYFCASSPEGAGKLFFGSGTQLSVL.

CDR3 in DNA: TGTGCCAGCAGTTTTCAGGGACTAGGATCACCCCTCCACTTT. Its protein product is CASSFQGLGSPLHF. The V gene is TRBV27, the J gene TRBJ1-6; D is possibly TRBD1 (5 bases). The CDR3 covers 14 residues. The V end lost 3 bases, the J end lost 10 bases, and 13 bases lay between the germline ends. Germline V lookup: CDR1 MNHEY, CDR2 SMNVEV (reference sequence).

This chain joins TRBV15 and TRBJ2-7, with no clear D. CDR3 length equals 12 residues. Germline loops: CDR1 LNHNV, CDR2 YYDKDF (reference sequence). Between the trimmed V and J ends, which lost 3 bases and 2 bases, there was a span of 5 bases. DNA of the CDR3: TGTGCCACCAGCAGGGGCACCTACGAGCAGTACTTC. This codes for CATSRGTYEQYF.

This rearrangement joins TRBV12-3 or TRBV12-4 to TRBJ1-1, with TRBD1 matching over 8 bases. The CDR3 loop spans 13 amino acids. J gave up 5 bases and V 5 bases, and 4 bases lay outside the gene matches. This chain's CDR3 is CASSRTGLTEAFF. The CDR3 nucleotides are TGTGCCAGCAGTAGGACAGGGCTAACTGAAGCTTTCTTT.